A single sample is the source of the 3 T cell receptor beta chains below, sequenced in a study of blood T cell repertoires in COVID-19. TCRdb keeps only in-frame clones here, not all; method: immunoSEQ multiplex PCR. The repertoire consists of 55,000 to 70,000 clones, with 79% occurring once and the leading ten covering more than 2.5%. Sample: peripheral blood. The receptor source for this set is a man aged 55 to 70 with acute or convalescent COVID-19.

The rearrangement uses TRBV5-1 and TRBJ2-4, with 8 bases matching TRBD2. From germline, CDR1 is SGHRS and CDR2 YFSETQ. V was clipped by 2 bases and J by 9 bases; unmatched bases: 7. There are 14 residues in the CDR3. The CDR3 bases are TGCGCCAGCAGCTTCGGCGGGGGGAGCGGCATTCAGTACTTC. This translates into CASSFGGGSGIQYF.

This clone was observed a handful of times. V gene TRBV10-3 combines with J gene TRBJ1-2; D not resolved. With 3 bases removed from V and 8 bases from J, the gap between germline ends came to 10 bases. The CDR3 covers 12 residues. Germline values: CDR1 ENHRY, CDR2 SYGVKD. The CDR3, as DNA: TGTGCCATCAGTGAACGGGAGTCGGGCTACACCTTC. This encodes CAISERESGYTF.

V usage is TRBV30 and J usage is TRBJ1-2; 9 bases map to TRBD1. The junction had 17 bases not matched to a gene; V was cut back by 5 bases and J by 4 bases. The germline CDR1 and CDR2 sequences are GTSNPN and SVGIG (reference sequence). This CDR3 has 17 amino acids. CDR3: CAWYRDRVPLLSYGYTF. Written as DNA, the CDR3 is TGTGCCTGGTATAGGGACAGGGTCCCGCTATTGAGCTATGGCTACACCTTC.